This note documents a single TCR beta chain sequence. The data originate from a study of blood T cell repertoires in COVID-19. The repertoire was sequenced with immunoSEQ multiplex PCR; TCRdb's copy has only in-frame clones and lacks some. The table lists approximately 300,000 clones, 80% to 90% of them singletons. Per the germline V gene, CDR1 is ENHRY and CDR2 is SYGVKD. The V end lost 3 bases, the J end lost 4 bases, and 13 bases lay between the germline ends. This CDR3 has 14 residues. The J gene is TRBJ2-7, the V gene TRBV10-3, with D perhaps matching TRBD1 (6 bases). Sequenced sample: PBMCs or T cells enriched from blood (not recorded which). The receptor was isolated from a woman between 18 and 30 years old who had recovered from COVID-19. The DNA for the CDR3 is TGTGCCATCAGTGACCGGGACATAACTTACGAGCAGTACTTC. Translated, it gives CAISDRDITYEQYF.